This T cell receptor beta chain stems from a study of blood T cell repertoires in COVID-19. Original processing methods: Reference gene primer amplification gave estimated nucleated cell counts. Here immunoSEQ multiplex PCR was the method, and the copy in TCRdb shows in-frame clones only, minus some. The V and J calls and clone size come from that table; D and trimming were worked out from the DNA. The sample holds under 450,000 clones, 81% seen once. This CDR3 contains 12 residues. CDR1 is GTSNPN, CDR2 SVGIG, per germline (reference sequence). Deletions cut 2 bases from V and 4 bases from J, with 6 bases between.

Sequencing was carried out using peripheral blood. The source is a human donor with acute or convalescent COVID-19. The donor label of this sample is uncertain. The gene calls are TRBV30 and TRBJ1-5; tentatively, D is TRBD1 (5 bases). In nucleotides, the CDR3 is TGTGCCTGGAGTCGGACAAATCAGCCCCAGCATTTT. This sequence encodes CAWSRTNQPQHF.